These T cell receptor beta chains were read from a single sample in a study of cytomegalovirus exposure and HLA in healthy donors. Here immunoSEQ multiplex PCR was the method, and the copy in TCRdb shows in-frame clones only, minus some. The sample gives more than 95,000 clones, 75% to 90% of which show up once; roughly 20% is in the top ten. The source material was PBMCs. The source is a man between 18 and 35 years old in good health and CMV-seropositive. The CDR3 runs from the conserved cysteine through the conserved F or W. A D gene is named only where the DNA matches it firmly. A row's size may be missing; if present it is once, few, many or a size class.

size,D,V,J,DNA,CDR3
NA,NA,TRBV6-1,TRBJ2-3,TGTGCCAGTCTAGCGAGGCCGAGGAATACGCAGTATTTT,CASLARPRNTQYF
NA,TRBD1,TRBV5-6,TRBJ1-2,TGTGCCAGCAGCTTTGGACAGGGGAGAGCTAACTATGGCTACACCTTC,CASSFGQGRANYGYTF
NA,NA,TRBV19,TRBJ2-1,TGTGCCAGTAGTTCCCGGGGACTCCACTTCGATGAGCAGTTCTTC,CASSSRGLHFDEQFF
NA,TRBD1,TRBV19,TRBJ1-1,TGTGCCAGTAGTACAGGGGGATCGAACACTGAAGCTTTCTTT,CASSTGGSNTEAFF
NA,TRBD1,TRBV7-3,TRBJ2-2,TGTGCCAGCAGCCCGGGACAGGGCCACACCGGGGAGCTGTTTTTT,CASSPGQGHTGELFF
NA,TRBD2,TRBV4-1,TRBJ2-5,TGCGCCAGCAGCCAAGATTGGCTAGCGGGGGCCCAGACCCAGTACTTC,CASSQDWLAGAQTQYF
once,TRBD1,TRBV6-6,TRBJ2-3,TGTGCCAGCAGCTCGGGACAGGGGGATTCAGATACGCAGTATTTT,CASSSGQGDSDTQYF
NA,NA,TRBV28,TRBJ2-7,TGTGCCAGCAGCCAGGGCCAAGCCGCGAAGGACGAGCAGTACTTC,CASSQGQAAKDEQYF
once,NA,TRBV11-1,TRBJ1-1,TGTGCCAGCACCCCTTCGGGGAACACTGAAGCTTTCTTT,CASTPSGNTEAFF
NA,NA,TRBV15,TRBJ2-1,TGTGCCACCAGCGGCCGGGACTTGAGGATCGGCAATGAGCAGTTCTTC,CATSGRDLRIGNEQFF
NA,TRBD1,TRBV9,TRBJ1-1,TGTGCCAGCAGCGGAGGGGACAGGGTATTCGGGGGGGAAAACACTGAAGCTTTCTTT,CASSGGDRVFGGENTEAFF
NA,TRBD2,TRBV6-5,TRBJ2-3,TGTGCCAGCAGACTTCACCTAGCGGGCACAGATACGCAGTATTTT,CASRLHLAGTDTQYF
NA,NA,TRBV13,TRBJ1-1,TGTGCCAGCAGCCCGAAGGGCTTGGAGGGTGAGAACACTGAAGCTTTCTTT,CASSPKGLEGENTEAFF
few,NA,TRBV29-1,TRBJ2-5,TGCAGCGTTGAAGACTTGGGGGGGGGCGGAGAGACCCAGTACTTC,CSVEDLGGGGETQYF
NA,TRBD1,TRBV4-1,TRBJ2-7,TGCGCCAGCAGCCATCTCGGACAGGGTTATAACGAGCAGTACTTC,CASSHLGQGYNEQYF
NA,NA,TRBV5-1,TRBJ2-5,TGCGCCAGCAGCTTCCAGGGCACAGAGACCCAGTACTTC,CASSFQGTETQYF
once,NA,TRBV2,TRBJ2-5,TGTGCCATTACAGGGCCTGAAGGGGAGACCCAGTACTTC,CAITGPEGETQYF
few,NA,TRBV5-1,TRBJ1-1,TGCGCCAGCAGCTTGTACAAAACAGGGAACACTGAAGCTTTCTTT,CASSLYKTGNTEAFF
few,NA,TRBV6-1,TRBJ2-3,TGTGCCAGCAGTGAAGCTGGGTGGGCGAACCCAGATACGCAGTATTTT,CASSEAGWANPDTQYF
NA,NA,TRBV28,TRBJ1-2,TGTGCCAGCAGTTACCGCCCGCAGGCTAACTATGGCTACACCTTC,CASSYRPQANYGYTF
NA,TRBD2,TRBV15,TRBJ2-3,TGTGCCACCAGCAATTTAGCGGGGGGGCCTTTGCCAGATACGCAGTATTTT,CATSNLAGGPLPDTQYF
NA,NA,TRBV7-9,TRBJ2-1,TGTGCCAGCAGCTCGACTGGCGACAATGAGCAGTTCTTC,CASSSTGDNEQFF
NA,NA,TRBV2,TRBJ1-3,TGTGCCAGCAGCCCTGTCGGGGGACTCTCTGGAAACACCATATATTTT,CASSPVGGLSGNTIYF
NA,NA,TRBV12-5,TRBJ1-5,TGTGCTAGTGGGGCTGAGTCGACAGCCAATCAGCCCCAGCATTTT,CASGAESTANQPQHF
NA,NA,TRBV6-5,TRBJ2-7,TGTGCCAGCAGTCCGCGAGGGCGGAACGAGCAGTACTTC,CASSPRGRNEQYF
NA,NA,TRBV25-1,TRBJ1-1,TGTGCCAGCAGTGAAAGCATGCGGGGTGGCACTGAAGCTTTCTTT,CASSESMRGGTEAFF
NA,TRBD1,TRBV5-6,TRBJ1-6,TGTGCCAGCAGCTTGGACAGGGGCCTTAATTCACCCCTCCACTTT,CASSLDRGLNSPLHF
NA,NA,TRBV10-3,TRBJ1-2,TGTGCCATCCAAGGGGGTAATGGCTACACCTTC,CAIQGGNGYTF
NA,TRBD1,TRBV6-1,TRBJ1-6,TGTGCCAGCAGGGGACAGGGAGGGTCACCCCTCCACTTT,CASRGQGGSPLHF
NA,NA,TRBV6-1,TRBJ2-2,TGTGCCAGCAAGAGCGGGAACACCGGGGAGCTGTTTTTT,CASKSGNTGELFF
NA,NA,TRBV6-5,TRBJ1-1,TGTGCCAGCAGTGAAACAGGGAACACTGAAGCTTTCTTT,CASSETGNTEAFF
NA,NA,TRBV5-6,TRBJ1-5,TGTGCCAGCAGCTTCAGGGAGGGCAGCCCCCAGCATTTT,CASSFREGSPQHF
NA,TRBD1,TRBV5-1,TRBJ1-1,TGCGCCAGCAGCTTGTTCGGGACAGGGCTGGGGGACACTGAAGCTTTCTTT,CASSLFGTGLGDTEAFF
NA,NA,TRBV27,TRBJ1-4,TGTGCTGACCCCGAGACAGGCCTAAATGAAAAACTGTTTTTT,CADPETGLNEKLFF
NA,NA,TRBV11-1,TRBJ1-4,TGTGCCAGCAGCCCAGGACAGAGGGAAAAACTGTTTTTT,CASSPGQREKLFF
NA,TRBD1,TRBV18,TRBJ2-7,TGTGCCAGCTCAAGACAGGGTGGGTTAAACTCCTACGAGCAGTACTTC,CASSRQGGLNSYEQYF
NA,NA,TRBV21-1,TRBJ2-1,TGTGCCAGCAGCAAAGATAAAGGACAGGTCTACAATGAGCAGTTCTTC,CASSKDKGQVYNEQFF
few,NA,TRBV6-6,TRBJ2-3,TGTGCCAGCAGCTCCGCGGGGGATACGCAGTATTTT,CASSSAGDTQYF
few,NA,TRBV15,TRBJ2-1,TGTGCCACCAGCAGAGATCGGGCGGGGTCGTCCTACAATGAGCAGTTCTTC,CATSRDRAGSSYNEQFF
few,NA,TRBV28,TRBJ1-1,TGTGCCAGCCACTTCAGGCGGGGGATGAACACTGAAGCTTTCTTT,CASHFRRGMNTEAFF
few,TRBD1,TRBV13,TRBJ2-1,TGTGCCAGCAGTTCCACGGAAGGGACAGCAACCTACAATGAGCAGTTCTTC,CASSSTEGTATYNEQFF
NA,NA,TRBV7-8,TRBJ2-7,TGTGCCAGCAGCTTAGACCTTACTCAATACGAGCAGTACTTC,CASSLDLTQYEQYF
NA,NA,TRBV6-5,TRBJ2-7,TGTGCCAGCAGTTACTCCGGAGCGTCGTACGAGCAGTACTTC,CASSYSGASYEQYF
NA,NA,TRBV9,TRBJ2-5,TGTGCCAGCAGCGATCTAGTGAAAGAGACCCAGTACTTC,CASSDLVKETQYF
NA,NA,TRBV7-7,TRBJ2-5,TGTGCCAGCAAAAAAAACCCGGGTGAAGAGACCCAGTACTTC,CASKKNPGEETQYF